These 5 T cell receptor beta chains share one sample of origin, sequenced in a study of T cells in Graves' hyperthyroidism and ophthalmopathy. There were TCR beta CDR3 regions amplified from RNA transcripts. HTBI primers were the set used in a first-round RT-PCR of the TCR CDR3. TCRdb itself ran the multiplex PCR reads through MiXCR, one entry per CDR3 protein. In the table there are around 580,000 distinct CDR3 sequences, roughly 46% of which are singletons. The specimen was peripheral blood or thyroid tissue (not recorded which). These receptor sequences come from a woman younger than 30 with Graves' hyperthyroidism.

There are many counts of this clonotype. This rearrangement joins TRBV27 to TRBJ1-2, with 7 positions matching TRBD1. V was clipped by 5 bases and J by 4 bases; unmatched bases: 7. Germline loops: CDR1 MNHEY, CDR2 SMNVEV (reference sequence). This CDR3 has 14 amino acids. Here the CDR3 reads CASSAGQAAYGYTF. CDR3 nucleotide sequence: TGTGCCAGCAGTGCCGGACAGGCTGCCTATGGCTACACCTTC.

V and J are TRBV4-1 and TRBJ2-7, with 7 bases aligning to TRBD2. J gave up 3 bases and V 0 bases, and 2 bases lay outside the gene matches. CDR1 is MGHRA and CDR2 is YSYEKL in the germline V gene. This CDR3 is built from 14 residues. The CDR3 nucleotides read TGCGCCAGCAGCCAAGAAGGGACTATCTACGAGCAGTACTTC. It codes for CASSQEGTIYEQYF.

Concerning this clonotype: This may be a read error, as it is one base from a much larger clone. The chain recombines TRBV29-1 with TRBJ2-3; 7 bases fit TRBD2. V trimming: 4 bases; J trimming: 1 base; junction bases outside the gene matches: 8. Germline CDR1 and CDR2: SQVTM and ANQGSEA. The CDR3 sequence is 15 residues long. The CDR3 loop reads CSVAPRLAGTDTQYF. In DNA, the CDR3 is TGCAGCGTTGCCCCACGACTAGCAGGCACAGATACGCAGTATTTT.

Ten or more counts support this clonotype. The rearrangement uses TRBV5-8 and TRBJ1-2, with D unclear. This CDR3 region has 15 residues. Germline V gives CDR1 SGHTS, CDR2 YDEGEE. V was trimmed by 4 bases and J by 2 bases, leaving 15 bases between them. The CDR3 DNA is TGTGCCAGCAGCACAAGGGAAGGAACAAACTATGGCTACACCTTC. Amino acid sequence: CASSTREGTNYGYTF.

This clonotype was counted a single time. CDR3 protein: CSVVHPGQGYTF. The CDR3 DNA sequence: TGCAGCGTTGTTCATCCGGGACAGGGGTACACCTTC. V usage is TRBV29-1 and J usage is TRBJ1-2; 10 bases agree with TRBD1. The length of the CDR3 is 12 residues. J gave up 11 bases and V 4 bases, and 7 bases lay outside the gene matches. Germline V gene data show CDR1 as SQVTM and CDR2 as ANQGSEA.